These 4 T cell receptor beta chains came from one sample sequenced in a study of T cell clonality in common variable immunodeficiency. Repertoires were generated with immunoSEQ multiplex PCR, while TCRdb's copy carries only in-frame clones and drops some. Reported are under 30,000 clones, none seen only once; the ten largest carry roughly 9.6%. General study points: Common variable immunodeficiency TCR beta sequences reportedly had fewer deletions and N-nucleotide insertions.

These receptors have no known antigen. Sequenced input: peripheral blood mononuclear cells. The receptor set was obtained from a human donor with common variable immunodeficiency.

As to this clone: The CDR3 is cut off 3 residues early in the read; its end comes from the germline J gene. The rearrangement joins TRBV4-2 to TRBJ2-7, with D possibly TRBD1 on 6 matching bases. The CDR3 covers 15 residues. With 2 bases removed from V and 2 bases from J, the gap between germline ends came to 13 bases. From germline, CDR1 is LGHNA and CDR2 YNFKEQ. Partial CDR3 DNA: TGTGCCAGCAGCCAACATTCACAGGGTACCTACGAG. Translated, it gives CASSQHSQGTYE. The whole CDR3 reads CASSQHSQGTYEQYF.

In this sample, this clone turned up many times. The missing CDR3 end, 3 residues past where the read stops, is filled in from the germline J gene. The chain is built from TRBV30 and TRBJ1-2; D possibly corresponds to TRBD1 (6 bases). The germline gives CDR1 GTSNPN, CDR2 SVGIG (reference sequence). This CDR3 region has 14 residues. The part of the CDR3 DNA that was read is TGTGCCTGGACAAGAGGGGGTCGGAGGGAAGGC. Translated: CAWTRGGRREG. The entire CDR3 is CAWTRGGRREGYTF.

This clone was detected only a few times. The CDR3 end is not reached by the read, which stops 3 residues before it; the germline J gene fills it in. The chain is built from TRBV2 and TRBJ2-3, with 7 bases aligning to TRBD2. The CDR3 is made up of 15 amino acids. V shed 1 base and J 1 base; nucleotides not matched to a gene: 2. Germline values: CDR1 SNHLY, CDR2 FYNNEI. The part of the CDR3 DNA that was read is TGTGCCAGCAGTGAAGGGGCGGGGGGCACAGATACG. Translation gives CASSEGAGGTDT. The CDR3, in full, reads CASSEGAGGTDTQYF.

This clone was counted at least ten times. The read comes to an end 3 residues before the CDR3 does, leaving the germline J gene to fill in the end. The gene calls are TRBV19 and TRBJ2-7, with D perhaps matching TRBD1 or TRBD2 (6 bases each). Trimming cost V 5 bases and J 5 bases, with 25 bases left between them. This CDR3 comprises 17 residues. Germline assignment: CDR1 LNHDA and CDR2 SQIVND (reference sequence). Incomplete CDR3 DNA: TGTGCCAGTAGTCCACTCGGCCACGGAACAGGGAGGAACGAG. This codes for CASSPLGHGTGRNE. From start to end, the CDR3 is CASSPLGHGTGRNEQYF. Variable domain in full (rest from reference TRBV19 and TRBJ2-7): DGGITQSPKYLFRKEGQNVTLSCEQNLNHDAMYWYRQDPGQGLRLIYYSQIVNDFQKGDIAEGYSVSREKKESFPLTVTSAQKNPTAFYLCASSPLGHGTGRNEQYFGPGTRLTVT.